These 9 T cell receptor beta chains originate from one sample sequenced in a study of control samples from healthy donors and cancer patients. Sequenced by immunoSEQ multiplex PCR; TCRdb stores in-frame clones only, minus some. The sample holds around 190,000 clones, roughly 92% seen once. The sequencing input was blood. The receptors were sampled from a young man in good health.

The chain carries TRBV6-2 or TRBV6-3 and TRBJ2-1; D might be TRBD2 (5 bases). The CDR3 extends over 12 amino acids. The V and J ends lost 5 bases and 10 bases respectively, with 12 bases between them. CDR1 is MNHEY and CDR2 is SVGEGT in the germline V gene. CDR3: CASSDRPGEQFF. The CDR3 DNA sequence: TGTGCCAGCAGTGACCGACCGGGGGAGCAGTTCTTC.

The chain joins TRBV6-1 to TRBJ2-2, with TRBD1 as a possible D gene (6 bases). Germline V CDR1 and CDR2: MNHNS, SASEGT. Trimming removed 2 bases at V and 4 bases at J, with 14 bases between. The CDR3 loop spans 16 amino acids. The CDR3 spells CASSEFKDRVTGELFF. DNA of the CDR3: TGTGCCAGCAGTGAATTTAAGGACAGAGTCACCGGGGAGCTGTTTTTT.

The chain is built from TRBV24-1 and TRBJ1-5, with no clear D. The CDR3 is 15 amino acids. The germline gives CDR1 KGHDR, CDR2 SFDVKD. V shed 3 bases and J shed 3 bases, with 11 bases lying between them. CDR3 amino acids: CATSDARHPNQPQHF. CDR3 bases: TGTGCCACCAGTGATGCAAGACACCCCAATCAGCCCCAGCATTTT.

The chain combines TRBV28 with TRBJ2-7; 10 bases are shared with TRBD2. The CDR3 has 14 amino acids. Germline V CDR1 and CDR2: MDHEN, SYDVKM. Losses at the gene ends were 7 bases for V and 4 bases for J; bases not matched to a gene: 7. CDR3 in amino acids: CASTPSGSGYEQYF. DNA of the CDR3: TGTGCCAGCACCCCTAGCGGGAGCGGTTACGAGCAGTACTTC.

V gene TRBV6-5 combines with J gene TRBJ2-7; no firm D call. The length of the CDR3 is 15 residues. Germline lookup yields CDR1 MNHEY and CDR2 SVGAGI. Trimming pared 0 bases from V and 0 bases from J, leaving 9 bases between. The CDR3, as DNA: TGTGCCAGCAGTTACTCATTCCAGAGCTCCTACGAGCAGTACTTC. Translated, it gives CASSYSFQSSYEQYF.

CDR3 sequence (DNA): TGTGCCAGCAGCTTAGGGGAGAATAATTCACCCCTCCACTTT. This encodes CASSLGENNSPLHF. V and J are TRBV7-8 and TRBJ1-6; D gene ambiguous. V dropped 1 base and J dropped 5 bases, with 6 bases sitting between them. This CDR3 has 14 residues. Germline lookup yields CDR1 SGHVS and CDR2 FQNEAQ.

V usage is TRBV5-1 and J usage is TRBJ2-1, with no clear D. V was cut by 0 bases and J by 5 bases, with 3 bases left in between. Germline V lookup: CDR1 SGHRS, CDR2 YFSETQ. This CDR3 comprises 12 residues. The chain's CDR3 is CASSLANNEQFF. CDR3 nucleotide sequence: TGCGCCAGCAGCTTGGCAAACAATGAGCAGTTCTTC.

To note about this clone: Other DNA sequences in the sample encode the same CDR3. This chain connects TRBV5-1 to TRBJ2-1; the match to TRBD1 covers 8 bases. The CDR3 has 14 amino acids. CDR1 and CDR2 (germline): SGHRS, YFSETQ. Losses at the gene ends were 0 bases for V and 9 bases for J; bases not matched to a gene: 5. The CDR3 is CASSLDRGWGEQFF. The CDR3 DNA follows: TGCGCCAGCAGCTTGGACAGGGGGTGGGGTGAGCAGTTCTTC.

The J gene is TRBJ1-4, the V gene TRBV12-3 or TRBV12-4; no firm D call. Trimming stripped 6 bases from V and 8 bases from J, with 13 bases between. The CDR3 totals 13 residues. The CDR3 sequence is CASSIHRNEKLFF. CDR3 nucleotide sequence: TGTGCCAGCAGCATCCACCGAAACGAAAAACTGTTTTTT.